This entry features one T cell receptor (beta chain) sequence. Its antigen remains unknown. This sample was taken from a study of shared clonotypes between healthy human individuals. Study conclusions and caveats: Richness estimates generally favored naive over memory subsets.

The CDR3 length is 15 residues. V was pared by 6 bases and J by 3 bases, with 14 bases between. Per the germline V gene, CDR1 is LNHDA and CDR2 is SQIVND (reference sequence). In the original analysis: ImmunoSEQ sequences covered only the junction and lacked quality scores; filtering therefore differed. Only in-frame clones appear in the TCRdb table, and some are missing; sequencing was by immunoSEQ multiplex PCR. The DNA gave D and trimming, while V, J and clone size come from that table. The sample yields roughly 2,000,000 clones, around 93% seen once. Terminally differentiated effector memory CD45RA+ cells were excluded by CCR7 positive selection of CD45RO-negative cells. Donors were healthy HIV-negative adults without recently reported acute infections or vaccinations.

This sequence was found in a man aged 18-30 years in good health. Some clones in this sample may be carry-over from other donors' samples. Sequenced input: naive CD8+ T cells from PBMCs. The V call is TRBV19, the J call TRBJ1-4; tentatively, D is TRBD1 (5 bases). This CDR3 reads CASSTRDGANEKLFF. The CDR3 DNA reads TGTGCCAGTAGCACCCGGGACGGGGCTAATGAAAAACTGTTTTTT. Variable domain in full (rest from reference TRBV19 and TRBJ1-4): DGGITQSPKYLFRKEGQNVTLSCEQNLNHDAMYWYRQDPGQGLRLIYYSQIVNDFQKGDIAEGYSVSREKKESFPLTVTSAQKNPTAFYLCASSTRDGANEKLFFGSGTQLSVL.